A selection of T cell receptor beta chains follows, all from one sample in a study of blood T cell repertoires in COVID-19. Assay used: immunoSEQ multiplex PCR; TCRdb lists only in-frame clones, some missing. The sample has about 51,000 clones, 75% to 90% seen once. The sample taken for sequencing was peripheral blood. Every receptor here comes from a man aged 55-75 years with acute or convalescent COVID-19. Each CDR3 is given with its conserved first and last residue. D genes are given only for firm matches. Clone size is stated in some rows and not others, as once, few, many or a class when expanded.

j_call v_call d_call clone_size cdr3_aa cdr3_nt
TRBJ1-4 TRBV9 . . CASSVAPGVDSASPKLFF TGTGCCAGCAGCGTAGCCCCAGGCGTCGACAGTGCTTCTCCAAAACTGTTTTTT
TRBJ2-7 TRBV21-1 . . CASGGLAEKYEQYF TGTGCCAGCGGCGGACTAGCGGAGAAATACGAGCAGTACTTC
TRBJ1-2 TRBV7-2 . . CASSLSAGVYGYTF TGTGCCAGCAGCTTATCGGCGGGAGTCTATGGCTACACCTTC
TRBJ2-7 TRBV5-4 . . CASSSATGNSYEQYF TGTGCCAGCAGCTCCGCAACCGGGAACTCATACGAGCAGTACTTC
TRBJ1-1 TRBV4-3 . . CASSQESFFGNTEAFF TGCGCCAGCAGCCAAGAGTCGTTCTTCGGGAACACTGAAGCTTTCTTT
TRBJ2-1 TRBV15 TRBD1 . CATSRGWRDRVYEQFF TGTGCCACCAGCAGAGGGTGGAGGGACAGGGTTTATGAGCAGTTCTTC
TRBJ1-2 TRBV27 . once CASSLSETGSYGYTF TGTGCCAGCAGTTTATCAGAGACAGGTAGCTATGGCTACACCTTC
TRBJ1-3 TRBV4-2 . . CASSQDSPAGAAGNTIYF TGTGCCAGCAGCCAAGATTCGCCGGCGGGGGCCGCAGGAAACACCATATATTTT
TRBJ1-2 TRBV19 TRBD1 . CASSIVGTGGYGYTF TGTGCCAGTAGTATAGTCGGGACAGGGGGCTATGGCTACACCTTC
TRBJ1-4 TRBV7-9 . . CASSLGTGTNEKLFF TGTGCCAGCAGCTTAGGTACAGGCACTAATGAAAAACTGTTTTTT
TRBJ1-5 TRBV28 . . CASSKRSTGFSQPQHF TGTGCCAGCAGTAAACGATCAACAGGGTTCAGTCAGCCCCAGCATTTT
TRBJ2-7 TRBV3-1/TRBV3-2 TRBD2 . CASSRQLAGGLYEQYF TGTGCCAGCAGCCGCCAACTAGCGGGGGGCCTCTACGAGCAGTACTTC
TRBJ1-4 TRBV7-9 . . CASSPGPGDEKLFF TGTGCCAGCAGCCCCGGCCCGGGTGATGAAAAACTGTTTTTT
TRBJ1-2 TRBV6-6 TRBD1 once CASSSYGTGAPGGYTF TGTGCCAGCAGTTCCTACGGGACAGGGGCTCCGGGTGGCTACACCTTC
TRBJ1-2 TRBV2 TRBD1 once CASGTGGEGRGYTF TGTGCCAGCGGGACAGGGGGCGAAGGAAGGGGCTACACCTTC
TRBJ1-1 TRBV29-1 TRBD1 . CSAGTEEAFF TGCAGCGCCGGGACAGAAGAAGCTTTCTTT
TRBJ1-5 TRBV24-1 . . CATSEDSYNQPQHF TGTGCCACCTCCGAGGACAGCTACAATCAGCCCCAGCATTTT
TRBJ1-4 TRBV4-3 TRBD1 . CASSQERSGQGREKLFF TGCGCCAGCAGCCAAGAGAGGTCGGGACAGGGACGAGAAAAACTGTTTTTT
TRBJ1-2 TRBV6-5 . . CASSPLGGGGGYTF TGTGCCAGCAGCCCCCTGGGGGGGGGAGGAGGCTACACCTTC
TRBJ1-1 TRBV7-6 . . CASSHEADREAFF TGTGCCAGCAGCCACGAGGCTGACAGGGAAGCTTTCTTT
TRBJ2-1 TRBV27 TRBD2 . CASSLSGRAPYNEQFF TGTGCCAGCAGTTTATCTGGGAGGGCCCCCTACAATGAGCAGTTCTTC
TRBJ1-4 TRBV19 . . CASSMGGRRTNEKLFF TGTGCCAGTAGTATGGGGGGGCGAAGGACTAATGAAAAACTGTTTTTT
TRBJ1-3 TRBV6-5 . . CASSKQGSGNTIYF TGTGCCAGCAGCAAACAGGGCTCTGGAAACACCATATATTTT
TRBJ1-1 TRBV27 TRBD1 once CASSSIQGLNTEAFF TGTGCCAGCAGTTCTATACAGGGGCTGAACACTGAAGCTTTCTTT
TRBJ2-1 TRBV7-6 . . CASSRSRSYNEQFF TGTGCCAGCAGCCGCTCGCGGTCCTACAATGAGCAGTTCTTC
TRBJ1-2 TRBV14 . . CASSRGGGYGYTF TGTGCCAGCAGCCGGGGGGGCGGCTATGGCTACACCTTC
TRBJ2-7 TRBV19 TRBD1 . CASRTGTGSSYEQYF TGTGCCAGTAGGACCGGGACAGGGTCCTCCTACGAGCAGTACTTC
TRBJ2-7 TRBV2 TRBD1 few CASSEAGRTGYF TGTGCCAGCAGTGAAGCCGGCAGGACAGGATACTTC